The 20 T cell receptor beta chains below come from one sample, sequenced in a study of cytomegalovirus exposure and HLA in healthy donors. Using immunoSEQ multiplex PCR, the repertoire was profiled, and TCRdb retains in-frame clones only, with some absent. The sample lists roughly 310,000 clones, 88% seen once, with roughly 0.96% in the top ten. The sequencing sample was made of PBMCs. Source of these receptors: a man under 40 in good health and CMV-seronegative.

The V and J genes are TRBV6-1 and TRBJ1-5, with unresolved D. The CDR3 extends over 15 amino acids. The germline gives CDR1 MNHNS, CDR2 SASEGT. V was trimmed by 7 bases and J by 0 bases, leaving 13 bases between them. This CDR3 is CASNSQPDSNQPQHF. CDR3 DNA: TGTGCCAGCAATTCACAGCCGGATAGCAATCAGCCCCAGCATTTT.

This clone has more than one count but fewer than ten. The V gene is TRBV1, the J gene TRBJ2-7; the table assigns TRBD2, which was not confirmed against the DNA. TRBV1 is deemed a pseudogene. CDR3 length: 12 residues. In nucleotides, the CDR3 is TGCACCACCACGACTAGCCCCTACGAGCAGTACTTC. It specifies CTTTTSPYEQYF.

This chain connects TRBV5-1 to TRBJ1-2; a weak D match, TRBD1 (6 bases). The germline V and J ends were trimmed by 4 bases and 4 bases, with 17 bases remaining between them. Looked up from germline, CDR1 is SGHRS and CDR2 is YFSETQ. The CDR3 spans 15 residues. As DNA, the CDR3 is TGCGCCAGCAGCCCGAACCCACAGGGTAGCTATGGCTACACCTTC. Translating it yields CASSPNPQGSYGYTF.

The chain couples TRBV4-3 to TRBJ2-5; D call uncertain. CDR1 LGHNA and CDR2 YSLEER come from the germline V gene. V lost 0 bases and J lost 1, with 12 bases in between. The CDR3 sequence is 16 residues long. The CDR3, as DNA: TGCGCCAGCAGCCAAGAAGTGCACAGTGGCCAAGAGACCCAGTACTTC. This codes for CASSQEVHSGQETQYF.

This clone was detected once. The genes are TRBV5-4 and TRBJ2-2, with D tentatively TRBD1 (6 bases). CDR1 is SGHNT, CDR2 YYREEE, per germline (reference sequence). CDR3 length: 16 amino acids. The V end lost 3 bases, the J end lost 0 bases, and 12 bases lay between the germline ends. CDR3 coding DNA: TGTGCCAGCAGCTCTTGGACAGAGGCGAACACCGGGGAGCTGTTTTTT. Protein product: CASSSWTEANTGELFF.

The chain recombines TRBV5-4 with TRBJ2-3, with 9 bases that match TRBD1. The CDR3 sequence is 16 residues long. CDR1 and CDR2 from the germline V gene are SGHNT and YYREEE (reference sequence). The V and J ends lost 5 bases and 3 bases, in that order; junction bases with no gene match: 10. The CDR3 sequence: CASSPGRDRETDTQYF. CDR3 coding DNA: TGTGCCAGCAGTCCGGGCCGGGACAGGGAAACAGATACGCAGTATTTT.

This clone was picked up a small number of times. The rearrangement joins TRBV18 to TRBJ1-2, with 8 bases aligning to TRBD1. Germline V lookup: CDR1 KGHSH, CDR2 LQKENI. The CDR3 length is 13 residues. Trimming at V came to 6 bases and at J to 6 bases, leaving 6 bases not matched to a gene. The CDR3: CASSVGQVDGYTF. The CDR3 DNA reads TGTGCCAGCTCGGTGGGACAGGTGGATGGCTACACCTTC.

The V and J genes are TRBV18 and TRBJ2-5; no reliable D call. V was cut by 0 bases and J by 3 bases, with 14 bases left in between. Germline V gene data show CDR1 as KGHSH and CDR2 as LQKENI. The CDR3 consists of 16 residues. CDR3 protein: CASSPPGFAVEETQYF. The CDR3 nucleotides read TGTGCCAGCTCACCACCAGGTTTTGCGGTCGAAGAGACCCAGTACTTC.

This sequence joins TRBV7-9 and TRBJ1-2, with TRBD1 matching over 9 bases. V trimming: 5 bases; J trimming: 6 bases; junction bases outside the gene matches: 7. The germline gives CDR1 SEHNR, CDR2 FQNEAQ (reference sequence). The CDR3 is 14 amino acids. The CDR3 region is CASSPGTGLDGYTF. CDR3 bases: TGTGCCAGCAGCCCCGGGACAGGGTTGGATGGCTACACCTTC. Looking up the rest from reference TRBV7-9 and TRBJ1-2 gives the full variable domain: DTGVSQNPRHKITKRGQNVTFRCDPISEHNRLYWYRQTLGQGPEFLTYFQNEAQLEKSRLLSDRFSAERPKGSFSTLEIQRTEQGDSAMYLCASSPGTGLDGYTFGSGTRLTVV.

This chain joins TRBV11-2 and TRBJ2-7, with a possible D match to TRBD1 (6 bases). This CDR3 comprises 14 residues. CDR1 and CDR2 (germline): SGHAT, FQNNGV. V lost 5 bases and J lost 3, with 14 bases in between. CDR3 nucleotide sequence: TGTGCCAGCAGCCTTTGGGACACAGGCTACGAGCAGTACTTC. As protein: CASSLWDTGYEQYF.

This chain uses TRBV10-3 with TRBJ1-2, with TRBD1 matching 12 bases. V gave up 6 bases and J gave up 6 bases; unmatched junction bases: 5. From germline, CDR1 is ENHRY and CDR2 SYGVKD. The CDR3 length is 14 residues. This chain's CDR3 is CAIRGQGALHGYTF. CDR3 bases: TGTGCCATCAGGGGACAGGGGGCTTTGCATGGCTACACCTTC.

In DNA, the CDR3 is TGTGCCAGCAGCTTTACGGCTGGAAACACCATATATTTT. Translation gives CASSFTAGNTIYF. The genes are TRBV5-6 and TRBJ1-3, with unresolved D. This CDR3 region has 13 residues. In germline, CDR1 is SGHDT, CDR2 YYEEEE. The V end was cut by 2 bases, the J end by 2 bases, with 5 bases between.

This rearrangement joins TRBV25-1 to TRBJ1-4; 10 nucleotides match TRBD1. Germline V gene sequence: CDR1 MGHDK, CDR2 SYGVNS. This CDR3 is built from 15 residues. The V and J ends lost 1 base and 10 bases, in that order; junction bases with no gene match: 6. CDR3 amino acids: CASSESRQGASKLFF. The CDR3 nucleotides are TGTGCCAGCAGTGAATCCCGACAGGGGGCGTCAAAACTGTTTTTT.

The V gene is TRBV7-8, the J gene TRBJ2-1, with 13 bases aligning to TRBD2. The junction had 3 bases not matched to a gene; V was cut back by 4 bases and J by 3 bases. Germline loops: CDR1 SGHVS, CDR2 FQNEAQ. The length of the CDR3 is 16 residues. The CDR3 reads CASSSRTSGGYNEQFF. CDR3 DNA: TGTGCCAGCAGCTCCAGGACTAGCGGGGGCTACAATGAGCAGTTCTTC.

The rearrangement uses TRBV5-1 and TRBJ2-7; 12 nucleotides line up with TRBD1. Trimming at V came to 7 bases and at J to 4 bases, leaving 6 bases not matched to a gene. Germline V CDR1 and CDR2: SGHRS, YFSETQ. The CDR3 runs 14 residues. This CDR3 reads CASGGTGGVYEQYF. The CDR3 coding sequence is TGCGCCAGCGGAGGGACAGGGGGCGTTTACGAGCAGTACTTC.

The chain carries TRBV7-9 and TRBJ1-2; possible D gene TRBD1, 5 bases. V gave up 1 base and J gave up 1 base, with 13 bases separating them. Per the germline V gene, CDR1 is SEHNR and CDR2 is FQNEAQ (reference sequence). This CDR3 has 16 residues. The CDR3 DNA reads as TGTGCCAGCAGCTTAGGGGGGGTTGAGAGTAACTATGGCTACACCTTC. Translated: CASSLGGVESNYGYTF.

The CDR3 loop reads CASSPQGTGTQPQHF. The CDR3 nucleotides are TGTGCCAGCAGCCCGCAAGGGACAGGGACTCAGCCCCAGCATTTT. The chain couples TRBV7-9 to TRBJ1-5; 9 bases line up with TRBD1. The CDR3 totals 15 residues. The germline gives CDR1 SEHNR, CDR2 FQNEAQ (reference sequence). After removal of 5 bases from V and 6 bases from J, the junction contained 8 bases not matched to a gene.

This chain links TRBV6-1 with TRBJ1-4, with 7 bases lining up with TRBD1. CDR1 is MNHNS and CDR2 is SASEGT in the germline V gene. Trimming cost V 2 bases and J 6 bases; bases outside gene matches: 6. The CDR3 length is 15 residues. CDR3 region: CASSEYQGEHEKLFF. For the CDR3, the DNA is TGTGCCAGCAGTGAATATCAGGGGGAGCATGAAAAACTGTTTTTT.

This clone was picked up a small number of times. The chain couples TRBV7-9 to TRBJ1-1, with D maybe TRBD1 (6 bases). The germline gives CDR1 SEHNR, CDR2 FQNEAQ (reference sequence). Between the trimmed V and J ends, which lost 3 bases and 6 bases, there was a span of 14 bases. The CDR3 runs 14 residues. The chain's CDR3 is CASSFGQSPAEAFF. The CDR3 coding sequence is TGTGCCAGCAGCTTCGGACAGTCCCCCGCTGAAGCTTTCTTT.

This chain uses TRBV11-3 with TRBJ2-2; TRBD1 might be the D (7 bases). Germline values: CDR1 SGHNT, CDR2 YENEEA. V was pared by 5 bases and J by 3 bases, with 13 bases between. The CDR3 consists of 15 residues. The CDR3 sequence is CASSAGQTYTGELFF. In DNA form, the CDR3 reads TGTGCCAGCAGCGCGGGACAGACCTACACCGGGGAGCTGTTTTTT.